These 15 T cell receptor beta chains share one sample of origin, sequenced in a study of T cells in Graves' hyperthyroidism and ophthalmopathy (dated by TCRdb to between 2019 and 2020). Libraries came from multiplex PCR. The sequencing machine was an Illumina HiSeq 2000. Amplification of TCR beta CDR3 regions was carried out from RNA transcripts. The first round of RT-PCR for the TCR CDR3 was performed with the HTBI primer set and the Qiagen OneStep RT-PCR kit. The public reads were reanalyzed by TCRdb: fastp trimming at Q25, MiXCR alignment, in-frame beta chains only. Rows are combined by CDR3 protein, so each entry shows the most common genes and DNA. This sample is represented by nearly 750,000 distinct CDR3 sequences; 35% of them were singletons. The ten biggest clones cover around 32% of the sample. Sequencing was carried out using blood. The source of these receptors is a middle-aged woman with Graves' hyperthyroidism.

This clonotype was counted only a few times. The DNA for the CDR3 is TGTGCCACCAGCAGAGATTTGTTAGTGGCGGGCGGCAGCACAGATACGCAGTATTTT. Translating it yields CATSRDLLVAGGSTDTQYF. This chain uses TRBV15 with TRBJ2-3, with a possible D match to TRBD2 (5 bases). Trimming removed 0 bases at V and 0 bases at J, with 19 bases between. The germline gives CDR1 LNHNV, CDR2 YYDKDF (reference sequence). The CDR3 loop spans 19 amino acids.

The chain couples TRBV11-2 to TRBJ2-7; perhaps TRBD2 as D (6 bases). Germline CDR1 reads SGHAT; CDR2 reads FQNNGV. The CDR3 loop spans 16 amino acids. Trimming shortened V by 5 bases and J by 5 bases, and 22 bases separated the two germline ends. CDR3: CASSSTRTTLSHEQYF. The CDR3 DNA follows: TGTGCCAGCAGCAGCACACGGACTACCTTGTCCCACGAGCAGTACTTC.

Here the CDR3 DNA reads TGTGCCAGCAGTGAAGCGGGACAGGGAGAGGGGGATGGCTACACCTTC. This translates into CASSEAGQGEGDGYTF. The chain carries TRBV25-1 and TRBJ1-2; 9 bases match TRBD1. V was pared by 2 bases and J by 6 bases, with 10 bases of the junction left unmatched. CDR1 MGHDK and CDR2 SYGVNS come from the germline V gene. The CDR3 loop spans 16 amino acids.

The gene calls are TRBV29-1 and TRBJ2-1, with no clear D. The germline V and J ends were trimmed by 4 bases and 2 bases, with 9 bases remaining between them. The CDR3 is 13 residues long. The germline V gene encodes CDR1 SQVTM and CDR2 ANQGSEA. The CDR3 DNA follows: TGCAGCGTTGTAGAAAATGCCTACAATGAGCAGTTCTTC. Translating gives CSVVENAYNEQFF.

In this sample, this clonotype turned up a few times. The chain carries TRBV12-3 or TRBV12-4 and TRBJ1-1; no clear D. V lost 1 base and J 3 bases, leaving 12 bases between the germline ends. This CDR3 comprises 15 residues. CDR3 in amino acids: CASSLVSGSDTEAFF. The CDR3 DNA reads as TGTGCCAGCAGTTTAGTGTCAGGATCGGACACTGAAGCTTTCTTT.

The V and J genes are TRBV19 and TRBJ1-5; tentatively, D is TRBD1 (6 bases). The CDR3 sequence is 16 residues long. V lost 3 bases, J lost 2 bases, and 14 bases lay in between. Germline loops: CDR1 LNHDA, CDR2 SQIVND (reference sequence). The CDR3 DNA reads as TGTGCCAGTAGTATCGCCTCGGGGGGGCGCAATCAGCCCCAGCATTTT. Its protein is CASSIASGGRNQPQHF.

Of note for this clonotype: The conserved phenylalanine or tryptophan normally closing the CDR3 is absent here, so this likely arose from a read error. The V gene is TRBV19, the J gene TRBJ1-2; 8 bases are shared with TRBD1. Germline values: CDR1 LNHDA, CDR2 SQIVND (reference sequence). This CDR3 region has 16 residues. J gave up 1 base and V 4 bases, and 8 bases lay outside the gene matches. In DNA form, the CDR3 reads TGTGCCAGTAGTACTCCCGGGACAGGATTTAACTATGGCTACACCCTC. It translates to CASSTPGTGFNYGYTL.

This chain joins TRBV20-1 and TRBJ2-7; weak D call: TRBD2 (6 bases). The ends were cut back, 8 bases at V and 3 bases at J, with 17 bases in the middle. CDR1 and CDR2 from the germline V gene are DFQATT and SNEGSKA (reference sequence). This CDR3 region has 13 residues. CDR3 loop: CSLRLVQNYEQYF. The CDR3 DNA follows: TGCAGTCTAAGACTAGTCCAGAACTACGAGCAGTACTTC.

Of note for this clonotype: One end of the junction fails to match germline, which may point to a read error. The chain links TRBV12-3 or TRBV12-4 to TRBJ1-4, with TRBD1 matching 9 bases. CDR3 length equals 17 residues. Here the CDR3 DNA reads TGTACCAGCAGTCCGACAGGGGGTATGGCAACTAATGAAAAACTGTTTTTT. Protein: CTSSPTGGMATNEKLFF.

The genes are TRBV20-1 and TRBJ2-7; D perhaps matches TRBD2 (6 bases). This CDR3 spans 18 amino acids. Germline V CDR1 and CDR2: DFQATT, SNEGSKA (reference sequence). The V and J ends lost 0 bases and 3 bases respectively, with 24 bases between them. The CDR3 region has the DNA TGCAGTGCTAGAGATTATCGTGCGCGGGACGGCACCCACTACGAGCAGTACTTC. Its translation is CSARDYRARDGTHYEQYF.

The chain's CDR3 is CSVGVAEQFF. CDR3 DNA sequence: TGCAGCGTTGGGGTTGCCGAGCAGTTCTTC. The chain carries TRBV29-1 and TRBJ2-7; D ambiguous. TRBJ2-1 explains the end of the DNA better; the J call may be wrong. There are 10 residues in the CDR3. Germline-derived CDR1 and CDR2 are SQVTM and ANQGSEA.

Many counts were recorded for this clonotype. J is TRBJ2-7 and V is TRBV29-1, with D uncertain. The CDR3 has 14 residues. Germline loops: CDR1 SQVTM, CDR2 ANQGSEA. Trimming removed 0 bases at V and 0 bases at J, with 9 bases between. The CDR3, as DNA: TGCAGCGTTGAAGAAAACAGACCCTCCTACGAGCAGTACTTC. Translated: CSVEENRPSYEQYF.

CDR3 protein: CASSYSPTGGHINTEAFF. In DNA, the CDR3 is TGTGCCAGCAGTTACTCACCGACAGGGGGACACATAAACACTGAAGCTTTCTTT. The chain couples TRBV6-2 or TRBV6-3 to TRBJ1-1, with 9 positions matching TRBD1. This CDR3 is built from 18 residues. The germline CDR1 and CDR2 sequences are MNHEY and SVGEGT. The V and J ends lost 0 bases and 2 bases, in that order; junction bases with no gene match: 10.

With regard to this clonotype: Lacking the conserved final phenylalanine or tryptophan, this CDR3 likely reflects a read error. The DNA is left out, because the CDR3 cannot be placed on it with certainty; the CDR3 is given as TCRdb lists it. This chain links TRBV7-9 with TRBJ1-3; TRBD1 was called by the table and not checked on the DNA. 10 amino acids form the CDR3, both terminal residues included. From germline, CDR1 is SEHNR and CDR2 FQNEAQ (reference sequence). The CDR3 protein is CASSPDRTGA.

This clonotype was counted a single time. V usage is TRBV10-2 and J usage is TRBJ2-2; TRBD2 might be the D (6 bases). V dropped 4 bases and J dropped 2 bases, with 8 bases sitting between them. The CDR3 spans 14 residues. From germline, CDR1 is WSHSY and CDR2 SAAADI. CDR3 region: CASSGGTNTGELFF. CDR3 DNA: TGCGCCAGCAGTGGCGGGACTAACACCGGGGAGCTGTTTTTT.